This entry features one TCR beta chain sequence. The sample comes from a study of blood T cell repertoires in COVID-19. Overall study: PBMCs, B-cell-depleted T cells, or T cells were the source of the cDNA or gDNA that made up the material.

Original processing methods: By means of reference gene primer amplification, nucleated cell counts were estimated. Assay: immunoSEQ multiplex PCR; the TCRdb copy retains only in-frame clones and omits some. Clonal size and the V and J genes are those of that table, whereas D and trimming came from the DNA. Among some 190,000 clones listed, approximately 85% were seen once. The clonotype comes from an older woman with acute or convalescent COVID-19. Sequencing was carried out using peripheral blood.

The CDR3 protein is CASRHISGGTAYGYTF. CDR3 nucleotide sequence: TGTGCCAGCAGACATATATCTGGCGGGACAGCTTATGGCTACACCTTC. This chain uses TRBV28 with TRBJ1-2; 7 bases agree with TRBD1. The germline CDR1 and CDR2 sequences are MDHEN and SYDVKM. This CDR3 has 16 amino acids. With V trimmed by 6 bases and J by 5 bases, 15 bases remained unmatched.